The rows below give T cell receptor beta chains drawn from one sample of a study of cytomegalovirus exposure and HLA in healthy donors. Using immunoSEQ multiplex PCR, the repertoire was profiled, and TCRdb retains in-frame clones only, with some absent. The profile shows some 150,000 clones, under 80% of them singletons. The sequencing sample was made of PBMCs. The receptors originated from a young man in good health and CMV-seronegative. CDR3s include the opening cysteine and the closing phenylalanine or tryptophan. A D gene is named only where the DNA matches it firmly. The size field is filled for only some rows; it gives once, few, many or a size class.

j_gene: TRBJ1-3; abundance: .; v_gene: TRBV2; d_gene: .; CDR3aa: CASSFTQSGNTIYF; CDR3nt: TGTGCCAGCAGCTTCACGCAGTCTGGAAACACCATATATTTT
j_gene: TRBJ1-1; abundance: few; v_gene: TRBV30; d_gene: .; CDR3aa: CAWSSSALMGHTEAFF; CDR3nt: TGTGCCTGGAGTTCGAGCGCCTTAATGGGGCACACTGAAGCTTTCTTT
j_gene: TRBJ2-1; abundance: once; v_gene: TRBV5-1; d_gene: TRBD2; CDR3aa: CASSPTSGGTYNEQFF; CDR3nt: TGCGCCAGCAGCCCGACTAGCGGGGGGACTTACAATGAGCAGTTCTTC
j_gene: TRBJ1-5; abundance: .; v_gene: TRBV19; d_gene: .; CDR3aa: CASSIVRDDQPQHF; CDR3nt: TGTGCCAGTAGTATCGTCAGGGATGATCAGCCCCAGCATTTT
j_gene: TRBJ1-6; abundance: .; v_gene: TRBV6-5; d_gene: TRBD1; CDR3aa: CAGNPTGLGNSPLHF; CDR3nt: TGTGCCGGCAACCCGACAGGGTTGGGTAATTCACCCCTCCACTTT
j_gene: TRBJ2-2; abundance: .; v_gene: TRBV13; d_gene: .; CDR3aa: CASSNRGTGELFF; CDR3nt: TGTGCCAGCAGCAACCGGGGTACCGGGGAGCTGTTTTTT
j_gene: TRBJ1-4; abundance: .; v_gene: TRBV30; d_gene: TRBD1; CDR3aa: CAWSQGVTNEKLFF; CDR3nt: TGTGCCTGGAGTCAGGGGGTAACTAATGAAAAACTGTTTTTT
j_gene: TRBJ1-4; abundance: .; v_gene: TRBV5-4; d_gene: TRBD1; CDR3aa: CASSLTGVHEKLFF; CDR3nt: TGTGCCAGCAGCTTGACAGGGGTACATGAAAAACTGTTTTTT
j_gene: TRBJ1-2; abundance: few; v_gene: TRBV6-1; d_gene: .; CDR3aa: CASSVTDYGYTF; CDR3nt: TGTGCCAGCAGTGTTACAGATTATGGCTACACCTTC
j_gene: TRBJ2-7; abundance: .; v_gene: TRBV15; d_gene: TRBD1; CDR3aa: CATSRERTGNEQYF; CDR3nt: TGTGCCACCAGCAGAGAGAGGACAGGGAACGAGCAGTACTTC
j_gene: TRBJ2-1; abundance: few; v_gene: TRBV4-3; d_gene: .; CDR3aa: CASSQGYRGMGNEQFF; CDR3nt: TGCGCCAGCAGCCAAGGATATCGGGGAATGGGGAATGAGCAGTTCTTC